One and the same sample provided the 4 T cell receptor beta chains below, sequenced in a study of technical replicates of blood from several donors. Here immunoSEQ multiplex PCR was the method, and the copy in TCRdb shows in-frame clones only, minus some. The data contain roughly 90,000 clones, less than 96% of them singletons. The specimen sequenced was T cells isolated from PBMCs. The receptors originated from a human donor in good health.

This rearrangement joins TRBV6-5 to TRBJ1-5; D gene unclear. CDR3 length: 15 residues. V was cut by 6 bases and J by 0 bases, with 12 bases left in between. Looked up from germline, CDR1 is MNHEY and CDR2 is SVGAGI. The CDR3 DNA reads as TGTGCCAGCAGGGAACAGCGGACTAGCAATCAGCCCCAGCATTTT. Residues: CASREQRTSNQPQHF.

The chain combines TRBV28 with TRBJ1-1; possible D gene TRBD1, 6 bases. Trimming took 4 bases from V and 5 from J, leaving 14 bases between them. Looked up from germline, CDR1 is MDHEN and CDR2 is SYDVKM. CDR3 size: 14 residues. The CDR3 coding sequence is TGTGCCAGCAGTTCCATGGGGGGGCGGACTGAAGCTTTCTTT. Translation: CASSSMGGRTEAFF.

The rearrangement uses TRBV6-5 and TRBJ1-1; 7 positions match TRBD1. CDR3 length equals 14 residues. Germline V gene data show CDR1 as MNHEY and CDR2 as SVGAGI. V lost 6 bases and J lost 5; bases outside the gene matches: 9. CDR3 DNA: TGTGCCAGCAGGAGGGACAGAGAGGAAACTGAAGCTTTCTTT. This codes for CASRRDREETEAFF.

This clone was seen just once. The V call is TRBV6-5, the J call TRBJ1-2; D may be TRBD1 (5 bases). The V end lost 0 bases, the J end lost 13 bases, and 12 bases lay between the germline ends. From germline, CDR1 is MNHEY and CDR2 SVGAGI. The CDR3 covers 12 residues. CDR3 in amino acids: CASSYSGGVSTF. For the CDR3, the DNA is TGTGCCAGCAGTTACTCCGGGGGAGTGAGCACCTTC.